These 27 T cell receptor beta chains were all obtained from the same sample, sequenced in a study of glioma-infiltrating T cells after dendritic cell vaccination. Only in-frame clones appear in the TCRdb table, and some are missing; sequencing was by immunoSEQ multiplex PCR. Here the sample spans about 32,000 clones, roughly 90% being singletons. The sample in question was blood, obtained before dendritic cell vaccination. Receptors originate from a human donor with glioblastoma.

The V and J genes are TRBV19 and TRBJ1-2; unclear D gene. The length of the CDR3 is 15 residues. Germline V gene sequence: CDR1 LNHDA, CDR2 SQIVND (reference sequence). The ends were cut back, 5 bases at V and 4 bases at J, with 17 bases in the middle. The CDR3 loop reads CASSFSRSYLYGYTF. The CDR3 region has the DNA TGTGCCAGTAGTTTTAGTAGGAGCTACCTCTATGGCTACACCTTC.

On this clone: One end of the junction is discordant with germline, which a read error may explain. The chain combines TRBV19 with TRBJ1-4, with 7 bases matching TRBD1. The CDR3 has 13 residues. Germline-derived CDR1 and CDR2 are LNHDA and SQIVND (reference sequence). The CDR3 loop reads CARGTAVNKKLFF. DNA of the CDR3: TGTGCCAGGGGGACAGCGGTTAATAAAAAACTGTTTTTT.

This chain connects TRBV7-2 to TRBJ2-7; 9 nucleotides line up with TRBD1. The ends lost 5 bases at V and 4 bases at J; junction bases unmatched: 9. The CDR3 sequence is 15 residues long. Germline-derived CDR1 and CDR2 are SGHTA and FQGNSA. The chain's CDR3 is CASSQGTGKSYEQYF. The CDR3 coding sequence is TGTGCCAGCAGCCAAGGGACAGGGAAGAGTTACGAGCAGTACTTC.

DNA for the CDR3: TGTGCCAGCAGTTCTATACTAGCGGGGAGATACAATGAGCAGTTCTTC. Its translation: CASSSILAGRYNEQFF. The chain recombines TRBV6-5 with TRBJ2-1; 10 positions match TRBD2. This CDR3 has 16 residues. Unmatched junction bases numbered 7, after V lost 4 bases and J lost 4 bases. The germline V gene encodes CDR1 MNHEY and CDR2 SVGAGI.

The rearrangement joins TRBV7-9 to TRBJ2-2; 9 bases line up with TRBD1. The CDR3 consists of 16 residues. Trimming took 5 bases from V and 2 from J; bases not matched to a gene: 6. The germline V gene encodes CDR1 SEHNR and CDR2 FQNEAQ (reference sequence). The CDR3 spells CASSPRQGDNTGELFF. The CDR3 region has the DNA TGTGCCAGCAGCCCTCGACAGGGGGATAACACCGGGGAGCTGTTTTTT.

The rearrangement uses TRBV5-4 and TRBJ2-2, with D perhaps matching TRBD1 (6 bases). Germline CDR1 and CDR2: SGHNT and YYREEE (reference sequence). The ends were cut back, 7 bases at V and 1 base at J, with 14 bases in the middle. This CDR3 contains 15 residues. The CDR3 bases are TGTGCCAGCGGATCCGGGACACAGAACACCGGGGAGCTGTTTTTT. Translating gives CASGSGTQNTGELFF.

This rearrangement joins TRBV11-2 to TRBJ1-3; D not certain. CDR1 is SGHAT, CDR2 FQNNGV, per germline. With 4 bases removed from V and 2 bases from J, the gap between germline ends came to 12 bases. The CDR3 is 15 residues long. The DNA for the CDR3 is TGTGCCAGCAGCTCGATGAGAGGAGCTGGAAACACCATATATTTT. Amino acids: CASSSMRGAGNTIYF.

A remark on this clone: At one end the junction does not follow the germline gene, possibly because of a read error. Within the sample, other DNA sequences also encode this same CDR3. V is TRBV2 and J is TRBJ1-6; 8 bases line up with TRBD1. Germline CDR1 and CDR2: SNHLY and FYNNEI. The CDR3 consists of 16 residues. The CDR3 sequence is CATKDREVVYNSPLHF. CDR3 DNA: TGTGCCACGAAGGACAGGGAGGTTGTCTATAATTCCCCCCTCCACTTT.

This clone was observed a single time. The gene calls are TRBV5-6 and TRBJ1-3; 7 bases agree with TRBD1. The V gene end was trimmed by 0 bases and the J gene end by 5 bases; junction bases not matched to a gene: 8. The CDR3 consists of 16 residues. From germline, CDR1 is SGHDT and CDR2 YYEEEE. CDR3 in amino acids: CASSLAGQERRNTIYF. DNA of the CDR3: TGTGCCAGCAGCTTGGCAGGACAGGAAAGAAGAAACACCATATATTTT.

V is TRBV5-1 and J is TRBJ1-6; 9 nucleotides match TRBD1. The CDR3 totals 16 residues. Trimming at V came to 0 bases and at J to 10 bases, leaving 8 bases not matched to a gene. Germline values: CDR1 SGHRS, CDR2 YFSETQ. The CDR3 is CASSLGGQGTGSPLHF. Written as DNA, the CDR3 is TGCGCCAGCAGCTTGGGGGGACAGGGTACGGGGTCACCCCTCCACTTT.

The genes are TRBV5-1 and TRBJ1-1; no clear D gene. CDR3 length: 13 residues. Germline V CDR1 and CDR2: SGHRS, YFSETQ. Trimming took off 5 bases at V and 7 bases at J, with 15 bases between the two ends. In DNA form, the CDR3 reads TGCGCCAGCAGGAGGGCCCCAAATGGTGAAGCTTTCTTT. This gives the protein CASRRAPNGEAFF. Supplemented by reference TRBV5-1 and TRBJ1-1, the full variable domain reads KAGVTQTPRYLIKTRGQQVTLSCSPISGHRSVSWYQQTPGQGLQFLFEYFSETQRNKGNFPGRFSGRQFSNSRSEMNVSTLELGDSALYLCASRRAPNGEAFFGQGTRLTVV.

The CDR3 region is CASSHRGHTGELFF. CDR3 DNA: TGTGCCAGCAGCCACAGGGGGCATACCGGGGAGCTGTTTTTT. This rearrangement joins TRBV14 to TRBJ2-2; 8 bases match TRBD1. The germline V gene encodes CDR1 SGHDN and CDR2 FVKESK. V was pared by 3 bases and J by 5 bases, with 2 bases of the junction left unmatched. This CDR3 has 14 residues.

The rearrangement links TRBV19 to TRBJ2-3; 9 nucleotides align to TRBD2. Unmatched junction bases numbered 12, after V lost 6 bases and J lost 2 bases. The V gene's germline CDR1 is LNHDA and CDR2 SQIVND (reference sequence). The CDR3 is 17 residues long. The CDR3 loop reads CASSRSIAGANTDTQYF. The CDR3, as DNA: TGTGCCAGTAGCCGAAGTATAGCGGGGGCGAACACAGATACGCAGTATTTT.

The chain carries TRBV18 and TRBJ2-5, with a possible D match to TRBD1 (5 bases). CDR1 and CDR2 from the germline V gene are KGHSH and LQKENI. Trimming took off 1 base at V and 4 bases at J, with 13 bases between the two ends. The CDR3 is made up of 15 amino acids. The CDR3 reads CASSPRTLGVETQYF. In DNA, the CDR3 is TGTGCCAGCTCACCACGGACCCTAGGGGTAGAGACCCAGTACTTC.

The chain employs TRBV18 and TRBJ1-2; D unresolved. Looked up from germline, CDR1 is KGHSH and CDR2 is LQKENI. The CDR3 covers 16 residues. V was trimmed by 3 bases and J by 0 bases, leaving 14 bases between them. The CDR3 here is CASSPGKNRANYGYTF. The CDR3 coding sequence is TGTGCCAGCTCACCGGGTAAAAACCGGGCTAACTATGGCTACACCTTC.

In the case of this clone: Germline and junction disagree at one end, which may indicate a read error. The rearrangement joins TRBV7-7 to TRBJ1-1; tentative D call: TRBD1 (6 bases). CDR1 is SSHAT and CDR2 is FNYEAQ in the germline V gene (reference sequence). This CDR3 spans 13 amino acids. CDR3 sequence (DNA): TGTGCTAGCAGCCAGGACAGAAACACTGAAGCTTTCTTT. It codes for CASSQDRNTEAFF. The full variable domain, its missing parts supplied by reference TRBV7-7 and TRBJ1-1, is GAGVSQSPRYKVTKRGQDVTLRCDPISSHATLYWYQQALGQGPEFLTYFNYEAQPDKSGLPSDRFSAERPEGSISTLTIQRTEQRDSAMYRCASSQDRNTEAFFGQGTRLTVV.

In DNA, the CDR3 is TGTGCCAGCAGTCCCACGGACAGGGTTAACTATGGCTACACCTTC. It codes for CASSPTDRVNYGYTF. The gene calls are TRBV27 and TRBJ1-2; 8 nucleotides align to TRBD1. V shed 5 bases, J shed 1 base, and the junction held 6 bases outside the gene matches. Germline CDR1 is MNHEY and CDR2 is SMNVEV (reference sequence). This CDR3 is 15 amino acids long.

In this sample, this clone turned up once. The chain has TRBV6-6 and TRBJ2-5; 9 bases are shared with TRBD1. Per the germline V gene, CDR1 is MNHNY and CDR2 is SVGAGI (reference sequence). The CDR3 is made up of 15 amino acids. After removal of 6 bases from V and 5 bases from J, the junction contained 10 bases not matched to a gene. CDR3 residues: CASRYRDREGETQYF. The CDR3 DNA reads TGTGCCAGCAGGTACCGGGACAGGGAAGGGGAGACCCAGTACTTC.

About this clone itself: Other DNA sequences of this sample code for an identical CDR3. The chain couples TRBV2 to TRBJ1-6; TRBD1 matches at 8 bases. The V gene end was trimmed by 4 bases and the J gene end by 13 bases; junction bases not matched to a gene: 9. The V gene's germline CDR1 is SNHLY and CDR2 FYNNEI. The length of the CDR3 is 14 residues. As DNA, the CDR3 is TGTGCCAGCAGTGCAGGGGGCTCTACGTCCCCCCTCCACTTT. Translated: CASSAGGSTSPLHF.

The chain employs TRBV6-5 and TRBJ1-1, with D maybe TRBD1 (5 bases). Looked up from germline, CDR1 is MNHEY and CDR2 is SVGAGI. This CDR3 has 13 amino acids. The germline V and J ends were trimmed by 7 bases and 1 base, with 10 bases remaining between them. The CDR3 nucleotides read TGTGCCAGCAATCCAGGGCGGAACACTGAAGCTTTCTTT. It encodes CASNPGRNTEAFF.

The chain joins TRBV30 to TRBJ1-6; D possibly corresponds to TRBD1 (6 bases). V was trimmed by 0 bases and J by 7 bases, leaving 13 bases between them. There are 15 residues in the CDR3. Looked up from germline, CDR1 is GTSNPN and CDR2 is SVGIG (reference sequence). CDR3 in DNA: TGTGCCTGGAGTGTACGGACAGACCTAAATTCACCCCTCCACTTT. Translating it yields CAWSVRTDLNSPLHF.

This clone was recorded only once. J is TRBJ1-1 and V is TRBV23-1, with 7 nucleotides matching TRBD1. TRBV23-1 is reported as an ORF; its role is uncertain. This CDR3 region has 13 residues. V lost 6 bases to trimming and J lost 10 bases; unmatched junction nucleotides: 11. The CDR3 DNA reads TGCGCCAGCAGGGAGACAGGGAACACCGGAGCTTTCTTT. Its protein is CASRETGNTGAFF.

The rearrangement links TRBV4-1 to TRBJ2-1, with TRBD2 matching 9 bases. The CDR3 has 17 residues. The V and J ends lost 3 bases and 6 bases, in that order; junction bases with no gene match: 12. The germline V gene encodes CDR1 MGHRA and CDR2 YSYEKL. CDR3: CASSHPAGRGGSNEQFF. The CDR3 DNA sequence: TGCGCCAGCAGCCATCCGGCGGGGCGGGGGGGATCCAATGAGCAGTTCTTC.

The J gene is TRBJ2-1, the V gene TRBV7-2, with 9 bases matching TRBD2. Germline trimming cut 0 bases from V and 3 bases from J; bases unmatched to any gene: 0. This CDR3 contains 15 residues. The V gene's germline CDR1 is SGHTA and CDR2 FQGNSA. In nucleotides, the CDR3 is TGTGCCAGCAGCTTAGCGCGGGGGGGCTACAATGAGCAGTTCTTC. Protein product: CASSLARGGYNEQFF.

V is TRBV6-5 and J is TRBJ1-5; 11 bases agree with TRBD1. The germline V gene has CDR1 MNHEY and CDR2 SVGAGI. V dropped 2 bases and J dropped 5; count of bases not matched to a gene: 2. The CDR3 runs to 15 residues. CDR3 DNA: TGTGCCAGCAGTTACGGGACAGGGGGGGATCAGCCCCAGCATTTT. This gives the protein CASSYGTGGDQPQHF.

The rearrangement links TRBV19 to TRBJ2-1, with a tentative D call TRBD1 (6 bases). The CDR3 sequence is 15 residues long. Germline V lookup: CDR1 LNHDA, CDR2 SQIVND (reference sequence). V lost 2 bases, J lost 5 bases, and 13 bases lay in between. This CDR3 is CASSILRQDNNEQFF. The CDR3 DNA reads TGTGCCAGTAGTATACTGAGACAGGACAACAATGAGCAGTTCTTC.

V gene TRBV5-4 combines with J gene TRBJ1-2; D is unresolved. Germline CDR1 is SGHNT and CDR2 is YYREEE (reference sequence). The germline V and J ends were trimmed by 4 bases and 3 bases, with 13 bases remaining between them. This CDR3 is 14 amino acids long. The CDR3 bases are TGTGCCAGCAGCCCAGGCCAGGCCGACTATGGCTACACCTTC. This codes for CASSPGQADYGYTF.